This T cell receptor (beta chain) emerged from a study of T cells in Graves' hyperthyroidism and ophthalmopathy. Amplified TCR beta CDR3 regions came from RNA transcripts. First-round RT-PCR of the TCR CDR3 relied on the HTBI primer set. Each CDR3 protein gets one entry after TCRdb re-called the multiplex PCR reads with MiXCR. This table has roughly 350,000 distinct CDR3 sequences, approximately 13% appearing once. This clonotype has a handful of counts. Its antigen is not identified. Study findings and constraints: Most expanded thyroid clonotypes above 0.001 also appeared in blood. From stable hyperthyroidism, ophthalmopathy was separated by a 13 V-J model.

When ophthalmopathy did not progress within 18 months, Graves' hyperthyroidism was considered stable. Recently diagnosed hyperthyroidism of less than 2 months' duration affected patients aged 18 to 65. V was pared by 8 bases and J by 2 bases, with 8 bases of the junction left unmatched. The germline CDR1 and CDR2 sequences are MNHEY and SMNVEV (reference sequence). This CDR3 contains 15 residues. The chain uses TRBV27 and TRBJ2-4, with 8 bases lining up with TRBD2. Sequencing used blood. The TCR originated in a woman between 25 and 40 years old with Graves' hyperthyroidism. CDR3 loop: CASSKSGGTKNIQYF. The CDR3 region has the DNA TGTGCCAGCTCCAAATCGGGAGGGACCAAAAACATTCAGTACTTC.